These 12 T cell receptor beta chains were sequenced from one sample in a study of Ad26.COV2.S vaccination and SARS-CoV-2 variants. Treatment here: around 19 received Ad26.COV2.S at low or high dose, single or two shots; about 5 received placebo; per-sample allocation not given. The samples date from day 63 after the first vaccine or placebo injection. Clones were sequenced by immunoSEQ multiplex PCR, and TCRdb holds only the in-frame ones, with some missing. The data hold nearly 400,000 clones, with approximately 91% observed a single time. Sample: peripheral blood, taken in a trial of Ad26.COV2.S vaccine versus placebo. The receptors shown here come from a person between 18 and 60 years old who received the Ad26.COV2.S COVID-19 vaccine or a placebo.

Only one count was recorded for this clone. This chain links TRBV2 with TRBJ2-7; possibly TRBD2 for D (6 bases). This CDR3 comprises 16 residues. Germline-derived CDR1 and CDR2 are SNHLY and FYNNEI. The ends were cut back, 1 base at V and 0 bases at J, with 13 bases in the middle. In DNA, the CDR3 is TGTGCCAGCAGTGAAGAGGGCGGGGCTAGCTCCTACGAGCAGTACTTC. Protein sequence: CASSEEGGASSYEQYF.

V usage is TRBV5-4 and J usage is TRBJ2-7; 8 bases are a match to TRBD2. The CDR3 runs to 15 residues. Germline V gene data show CDR1 as SGHNT and CDR2 as YYREEE (reference sequence). Germline trimming cut 0 bases from V and 4 bases from J; bases unmatched to any gene: 6. In DNA, the CDR3 is TGTGCCAGCAGCTTGGACCTCGGGGGGGGATACGAGCAGTACTTC. Translated, it gives CASSLDLGGGYEQYF.

V gene TRBV7-2 combines with J gene TRBJ2-7, with 7 positions matching TRBD2. Germline trimming cut 1 base from V and 6 bases from J; bases unmatched to any gene: 12. The CDR3 contains 16 residues. Per the germline V gene, CDR1 is SGHTA and CDR2 is FQGNSA. Here the CDR3 reads CASSLGGSGAPGEQYF. In DNA form, the CDR3 reads TGTGCCAGCAGCTTAGGAGGAAGCGGGGCCCCCGGCGAGCAGTACTTC.

The genes are TRBV9 and TRBJ1-3, with D perhaps matching TRBD1 (6 bases). Trimming shortened V by 3 bases and J by 1 base, and 8 bases separated the two germline ends. There are 14 residues in the CDR3. The germline V gene encodes CDR1 SGDLS and CDR2 YYNGEE. The CDR3 sequence: CASSGTGSGNTIYF. For the CDR3, the DNA is TGTGCCAGCAGCGGTACAGGGTCTGGAAACACCATATATTTT.

CDR3: CASSGTSGGGGETQYF. The CDR3 DNA follows: TGTGCCAGCAGTGGGACTAGCGGGGGAGGAGGGGAGACCCAGTACTTC. The chain couples TRBV2 to TRBJ2-5, with 13 bases lining up with TRBD2. Trimming cost V 4 bases and J 5 bases; bases outside gene matches: 7. Germline-derived CDR1 and CDR2 are SNHLY and FYNNEI. The CDR3 totals 16 residues.

The V and J genes are TRBV6-6 and TRBJ1-4; TRBD1 agrees at 10 bases. Trimming at V came to 3 bases and at J to 7 bases, leaving 5 bases not matched to a gene. There are 15 residues in the CDR3. Germline loops: CDR1 MNHNY, CDR2 SVGAGI (reference sequence). The CDR3 protein is CASSYSGTGVEKLFF. CDR3 in DNA: TGTGCCAGCAGTTATTCCGGGACAGGGGTTGAAAAACTGTTTTTT.

The chain has TRBV5-1 and TRBJ2-1; TRBD2 matches 8 bases. CDR1 is SGHRS and CDR2 is YFSETQ in the germline V gene. This CDR3 has 19 residues. Losses at the gene ends were 3 bases for V and 0 bases for J; bases not matched to a gene: 14. The CDR3 sequence is CASSSAGTRKYSSYNEQFF. For the CDR3, the DNA is TGCGCCAGCAGCTCTGCCGGGACTAGAAAGTATAGCTCCTACAATGAGCAGTTCTTC. Drawing the rest from reference TRBV5-1 and TRBJ2-1, the complete variable domain is KAGVTQTPRYLIKTRGQQVTLSCSPISGHRSVSWYQQTPGQGLQFLFEYFSETQRNKGNFPGRFSGRQFSNSRSEMNVSTLELGDSALYLCASSSAGTRKYSSYNEQFFGPGTRLTVL.

The chain is built from TRBV21-1 and TRBJ1-1. TRBV21-1 constitutes a pseudogene. CDR3 size: 13 residues. CDR3 DNA sequence: TGTGCCAGCAGCAAGCGGGGATACACTGAAGCTTTCTTT. Its translation is CASSKRGYTEAFF.

The chain employs TRBV14 and TRBJ1-2; 7 nucleotides line up with TRBD1. The CDR3 extends over 19 amino acids. The germline V gene has CDR1 SGHDN and CDR2 FVKESK. Trimming removed 0 bases from V and 1 base from J; junction bases left unmatched: 14. DNA for the CDR3: TGTGCCAGCAGCCAAGATTGGACAGGCCCCCAGTGGAATAACTATGGCTACACCTTC. Its translation is CASSQDWTGPQWNNYGYTF. The whole variable domain, filled in from reference TRBV14 and TRBJ1-2, reads EAGVTQFPSHSVIEKGQTVTLRCDPISGHDNLYWYRRVMGKEIKFLLHFVKESKQDESGMPNNRFLAERTGGTYSTLKVQPAELEDSGVYFCASSQDWTGPQWNNYGYTFGSGTRLTVV.

The chain links TRBV10-3 to TRBJ2-3; no reliable D call. This CDR3 region has 12 residues. Trimming took off 10 bases at V and 3 bases at J, with 11 bases between the two ends. CDR1 is ENHRY, CDR2 SYGVKD, per germline. CDR3: CATRKQTDTQYF. DNA for the CDR3: TGTGCCACCCGAAAACAAACAGATACGCAGTATTTT.

The CDR3 is CASKEDRGEPADIQYF. CDR3 DNA sequence: TGTGCCAGTAAGGAGGACAGGGGCGAGCCGGCGGACATTCAGTACTTC. The genes are TRBV19 and TRBJ2-4, with TRBD1 identical over 9 bases. The CDR3 has 16 residues. Unmatched junction bases numbered 15, after V lost 7 bases and J lost 8 bases. In germline, CDR1 is LNHDA, CDR2 SQIVND (reference sequence).

This sequence joins TRBV6-6 and TRBJ1-1, with D unresolved. V gave up 6 bases and J gave up 3 bases, with 14 bases separating them. CDR1 MNHNY and CDR2 SVGAGI come from the germline V gene (reference sequence). The CDR3 is 14 amino acids. CDR3 residues: CASSLGGLDTEAFF. In nucleotides, the CDR3 is TGTGCCAGCAGCCTGGGAGGGTTGGACACTGAAGCTTTCTTT.